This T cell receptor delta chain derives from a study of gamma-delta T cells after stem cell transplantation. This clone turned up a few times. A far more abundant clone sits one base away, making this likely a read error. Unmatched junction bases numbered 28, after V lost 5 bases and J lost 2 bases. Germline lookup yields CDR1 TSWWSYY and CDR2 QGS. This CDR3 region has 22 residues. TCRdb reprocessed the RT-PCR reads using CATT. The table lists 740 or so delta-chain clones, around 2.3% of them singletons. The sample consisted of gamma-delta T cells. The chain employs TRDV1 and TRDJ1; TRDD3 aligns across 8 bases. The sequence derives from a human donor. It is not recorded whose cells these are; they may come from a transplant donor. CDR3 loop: CALGTKSPELPQYWGATDKLIF. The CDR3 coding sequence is TGTGCTCTTGGGACCAAGTCTCCAGAGTTACCCCAGTACTGGGGGGCTACCGATAAACTCATCTTT.